This T cell receptor beta chain was sequenced during a study of blood T cells in healthy people across ages. The V and J ends lost 6 bases and 1 base, in that order; junction bases with no gene match: 9. CDR1 is SGHVS, CDR2 FQNEAQ, per germline. The CDR3 consists of 16 residues. PCR was performed a second time for 7 to 11 cycles using a sample-barcoded 5' primer and a J-beta primer mix. Tags on each cDNA molecule came from a template-switch adaptor with 12 random nucleotides. Each CDR3 protein gets one entry after TCRdb re-called the 5' RACE reads with MiXCR. The table lists about 1,000,000 distinct CDR3 sequences, 35% to 50% of them singletons. This clonotype was seen a few times. The antigen is unknown. Study-wide results and caveats: Estimates drawn from one million T cells were deemed to understate diversity. Per-million-T-cell TCR beta diversity fell roughly linearly with age.

Sequenced sample: blood. The TCR sequence derives from a woman in her fifties or sixties in good health. J is TRBJ2-7 and V is TRBV7-8; 10 nucleotides line up with TRBD1. CDR3 nucleotide sequence: TGTGCCAGCAGTCAAGGGCGGGACAGGGGTTCCTACGAGCAGTACTTC. Protein product: CASSQGRDRGSYEQYF. Full variable domain (remainder filled in from reference TRBV7-8 and TRBJ2-7): GAGVSQSPRYKVAKRGQDVALRCDPISGHVSLFWYQQALGQGPEFLTYFQNEAQLDKSGLPSDRFFAERPEGSVSTLKIQRTQQEDSAVYLCASSQGRDRGSYEQYFGPGTRLTVT.